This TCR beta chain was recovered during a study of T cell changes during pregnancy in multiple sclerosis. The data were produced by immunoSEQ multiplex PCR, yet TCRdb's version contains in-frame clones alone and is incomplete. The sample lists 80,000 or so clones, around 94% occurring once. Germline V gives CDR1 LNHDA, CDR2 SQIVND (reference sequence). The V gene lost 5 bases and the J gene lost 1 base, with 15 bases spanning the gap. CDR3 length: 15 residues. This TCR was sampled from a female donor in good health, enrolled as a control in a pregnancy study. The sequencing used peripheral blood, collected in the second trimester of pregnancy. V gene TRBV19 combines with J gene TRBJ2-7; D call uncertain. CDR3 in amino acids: CASSVSVVGSYEQYF. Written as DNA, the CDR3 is TGTGCCAGTAGTGTGTCGGTGGTCGGGTCCTACGAGCAGTACTTC.